This T cell receptor beta chain was captured by sequencing in a study of T cell repertoires in cytomegalovirus infection. Study-wide context: Shared public TCR beta signatures pointed to both CMV infection and a matching HLA type.

Of note for this clonotype: The antigen is unknown.

Study-level points and caveats: HLA-C-restricted, CMV-specific TCR beta clonotypes were dominant ex vivo. Accumulated public TCR beta family frequency recognized individuals carrying CMV together with the relevant HLA.

In TCRdb, the reads were re-called with MiXCR into one record per CDR3 protein. The data show over 150,000 distinct CDR3 sequences, with approximately 19% seen just once and around 3.1% held by the top ten. This receptor was taken from a human donor in good health (CMV status not recorded). Some clones in this sample may be carry-over from other donors' samples. The sequenced sample was PBMCs.

The CDR3 protein is CASSRDRGALDEQYF. CDR3 coding DNA: TGTGCCAGTAGCCGGGACAGGGGAGCTCTAGACGAGCAGTACTTC. The rearrangement joins TRBV19 to TRBJ2-7, with TRBD1 identical over 10 bases. The V gene's germline CDR1 is LNHDA and CDR2 SQIVND (reference sequence). CDR3 length: 15 residues. The V segment lost 6 bases and the J segment 5 bases; nucleotides outside the gene matches: 10.